Sequencing of this TCR beta chain was carried out in a study of shared clonotypes between healthy human individuals. The CDR3 contains 12 residues. Germline lookup yields CDR1 MNHNS and CDR2 SASEGT. V lost 6 bases and J 4 bases, leaving 10 bases between the germline ends. Data came from immunoSEQ multiplex PCR; TCRdb stores just in-frame clones and leaves some out. The sample holds 2 million to 2.5 million clones, approximately 95% seen once. The sequencing sample was made of naive CD4+ T cells from PBMCs. Regarding subset: CD45RA+ positively selected. This rearrangement joins TRBV6-1 to TRBJ2-7, with D tentatively TRBD1 (5 bases). This TCR was sampled from a man aged 18-30 years in good health. Some clones in this sample may be carry-over from other donors' samples. The CDR3 nucleotides are TGTGCCAGCAGCCTAGGGGTGTACGAGCAGTACTTC. Translation gives CASSLGVYEQYF.